This T cell receptor beta chain was recovered during a study of cytomegalovirus exposure and HLA in healthy donors. Broader study findings: In a later analysis, most CMV-associated TCR beta chains appeared HLA-restricted. Researchers reported in a later analysis that a missense DCLRE1C variant was tied to TCR beta V- and J-gene trimming.

PCR was performed using 60 Vbeta and 13 Jbeta primers. In the authors' methods: The authors later counted roughly 79 million unique TCR beta chains, 8.5 million to 13 million of them shared. Profiled with immunoSEQ multiplex PCR; TCRdb holds only in-frame clones, not every one. Clone size and the V and J calls come from that table; the DNA yielded D and trimming. The repertoire holds around 110,000 clones, with around 80% as singletons. CDR1 is SGHRS and CDR2 is YFSETQ in the germline V gene. V lost 2 bases, J lost 8 bases, and 24 bases lay in between. This CDR3 contains 17 residues. This clone occurred a few times. No antigen is known for it. This cohort consisted of healthy bone marrow donors.

The chain uses TRBV5-1 and TRBJ2-3; weak D call: TRBD2 (6 bases). Sequencing input: PBMCs. The TCR sequence derives from a young man in good health and CMV-seropositive. CDR3: CASSFSGDPFLARTQYF. In nucleotides, the CDR3 is TGCGCCAGCAGCTTCTCGGGGGACCCGTTTCTCGCGCGTACGCAGTATTTT.